The next 5 T cell receptor beta chains were all read from a single sample in a study of cytomegalovirus exposure and HLA in healthy donors. PCR primers comprised 60 Vbeta and 13 Jbeta primers. TCRdb's table, derived via immunoSEQ multiplex PCR, lists solely in-frame clones and lacks some. The sample yields some 140,000 clones, 80% seen once. Sample: PBMCs. The receptors were sampled from a young man in good health.

In this sample, this clone turned up a few times. V is TRBV4-3 and J is TRBJ2-1, with 10 positions matching TRBD2. This CDR3 comprises 15 residues. The V gene end was trimmed by 2 bases and the J gene end by 2 bases; junction bases not matched to a gene: 0. Germline CDR1 and CDR2: LGHNA and YSLEER. CDR3 bases: TGCGCCAGCAGCCAACTAGCGGGAGCCTACAATGAGCAGTTCTTC. Residues: CASSQLAGAYNEQFF.

This clone was seen a few times. The rearrangement uses TRBV2 and TRBJ2-7, with 12 bases aligning to TRBD2. This CDR3 is 15 amino acids long. V lost 5 bases and J lost 7; bases outside the gene matches: 9. CDR1 is SNHLY, CDR2 FYNNEI, per germline. CDR3 residues: CASSSLTSGSVEQYF. The CDR3 nucleotides read TGTGCCAGCAGTTCCCTGACTAGCGGGAGTGTAGAGCAGTACTTC.

The CDR3 spells CASRGDSVGTEAFF. For the CDR3, the DNA is TGTGCCAGCAGAGGGGACAGTGTCGGCACTGAAGCTTTCTTT. The V and J genes are TRBV6-1 and TRBJ1-1; 7 positions match TRBD1. V shed 6 bases, J shed 4 bases, and the junction held 8 bases outside the gene matches. CDR1 MNHNS and CDR2 SASEGT come from the germline V gene. The CDR3 is 14 amino acids.

V usage is TRBV9 and J usage is TRBJ2-7; 7 nucleotides line up with TRBD2. The CDR3 spans 17 residues. Germline V gene sequence: CDR1 SGDLS, CDR2 YYNGEE. The junction had 11 bases not matched to a gene; V was cut back by 0 bases and J by 2 bases. DNA for the CDR3: TGTGCCAGCAGCGTAGACGTCTCGGGGACTACCCCCTACGAGCAGTACTTC. Translating it yields CASSVDVSGTTPYEQYF. Based on the CDR3 plus reference TRBV9 and TRBJ2-7, the full variable domain is DSGVTQTPKHLITATGQRVTLRCSPRSGDLSVYWYQQSLDQGLQFLIQYYNGEERAKGNILERFSAQQFPDLHSELNLSSLELGDSALYFCASSVDVSGTTPYEQYFGPGTRLTVT.

This clone was counted a single time. The chain is built from TRBV2 and TRBJ2-7; 11 bases agree with TRBD2. The germline gives CDR1 SNHLY, CDR2 FYNNEI. The trim removed 11 bases at V and 6 bases at J, leaving 12 bases unmatched. This CDR3 spans 14 amino acids. CDR3 nucleotides: TGTGCCGGGAATAAGGGACTAGCGGTTGGCGAGCAGTACTTC. Translated: CAGNKGLAVGEQYF.